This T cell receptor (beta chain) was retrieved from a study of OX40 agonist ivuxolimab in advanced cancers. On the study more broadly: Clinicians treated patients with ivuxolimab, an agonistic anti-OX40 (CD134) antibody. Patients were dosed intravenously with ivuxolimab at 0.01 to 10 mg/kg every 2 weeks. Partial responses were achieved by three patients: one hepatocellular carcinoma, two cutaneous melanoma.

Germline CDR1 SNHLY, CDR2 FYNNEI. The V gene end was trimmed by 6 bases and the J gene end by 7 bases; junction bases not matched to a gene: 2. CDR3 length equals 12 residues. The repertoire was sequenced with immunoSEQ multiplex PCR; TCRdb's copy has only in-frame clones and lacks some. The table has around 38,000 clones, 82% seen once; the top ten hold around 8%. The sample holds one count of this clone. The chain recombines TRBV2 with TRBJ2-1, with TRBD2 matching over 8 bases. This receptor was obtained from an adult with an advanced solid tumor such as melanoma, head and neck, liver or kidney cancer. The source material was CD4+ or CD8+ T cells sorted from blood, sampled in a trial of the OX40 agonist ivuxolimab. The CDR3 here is CASRLAENEQFF. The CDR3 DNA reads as TGTGCCAGCAGACTAGCGGAGAATGAGCAGTTCTTC.